Listed below are T cell receptor beta chains from one sample, sequenced in a study of T cell responses to AZD1222 COVID-19 vaccine. Profiling relied on immunoSEQ multiplex PCR, and the TCRdb table lists in-frame clones only, not all of them. The table shows about 170,000 clones, with 92% occurring only once. This material consisted of peripheral blood, taken on day 0 of AZD1222 vaccination. These receptors were collected from an adult in good health. CDR3s include the opening cysteine and the closing phenylalanine or tryptophan. The D gene is left open where the match is weak. Only some rows state a clone size, as once, few, many or a class for expanded clones.

j_gene: TRBJ1-1
v_gene: TRBV9
abundance: NA
d_gene: NA
CDR3aa: CASSVGRGQNTEAFF
CDR3nt: TGTGCCAGCAGCGTAGGTCGGGGACAGAACACTGAAGCTTTCTTT

j_gene: TRBJ1-4
v_gene: TRBV5-1
abundance: NA
d_gene: NA
CDR3aa: CASSFSGPRTNEKLFF
CDR3nt: TGCGCCAGCAGTTTCTCGGGGCCTCGGACCAATGAAAAACTGTTTTTT

j_gene: TRBJ1-3
v_gene: TRBV4-2
abundance: NA
d_gene: NA
CDR3aa: CASSQEGATIYF
CDR3nt: TGTGCCAGCAGCCAAGAGGGGGCCACCATATATTTT

j_gene: TRBJ1-6
v_gene: TRBV5-5
abundance: NA
d_gene: NA
CDR3aa: CAIRSGGENSPLHF
CDR3nt: TGTGCCATCCGGTCGGGAGGGGAGAATTCACCCCTCCACTTT

j_gene: TRBJ2-6
v_gene: TRBV7-9
abundance: NA
d_gene: NA
CDR3aa: CASSLVSGANVLTF
CDR3nt: TGTGCCAGCAGCTTAGTTTCCGGGGCCAACGTCCTGACTTTC

j_gene: TRBJ1-4
v_gene: TRBV6-5
abundance: NA
d_gene: TRBD1
CDR3aa: CATTEGAGGREKLFF
CDR3nt: TGTGCCACCACCGAGGGGGCAGGGGGACGGGAAAAACTGTTTTTT

j_gene: TRBJ1-2
v_gene: TRBV27
abundance: NA
d_gene: TRBD1
CDR3aa: CASSRQGGNYGYTF
CDR3nt: TGTGCCAGCAGTCGACAGGGGGGGAACTATGGCTACACCTTC

j_gene: TRBJ2-3
v_gene: TRBV9
abundance: NA
d_gene: TRBD2
CDR3aa: CASSVGTSGRATTDTQYF
CDR3nt: TGTGCCAGCAGCGTAGGGACTAGCGGGAGGGCCACGACAGATACGCAGTATTTT

j_gene: TRBJ1-2
v_gene: TRBV3-1/TRBV3-2
abundance: few
d_gene: NA
CDR3aa: CASSQGLGRGLGERLYGYTF
CDR3nt: TGTGCCAGCAGCCAAGGATTAGGGCGAGGATTGGGGGAGAGGTTATATGGCTACACCTTC

j_gene: TRBJ2-4
v_gene: TRBV27
abundance: NA
d_gene: TRBD1
CDR3aa: CASSLWGTAKNIQYF
CDR3nt: TGTGCCAGCAGTTTATGGGGGACAGCGAAAAACATTCAGTACTTC

j_gene: TRBJ2-1
v_gene: TRBV19
abundance: NA
d_gene: TRBD2
CDR3aa: CASSLAGGFSPYNEQFF
CDR3nt: TGTGCCAGTAGTCTAGCGGGGGGCTTTTCTCCCTACAATGAGCAGTTCTTC

j_gene: TRBJ1-1
v_gene: TRBV19
abundance: NA
d_gene: NA
CDR3aa: CASRNRVPEEAFF
CDR3nt: TGTGCCAGCCGTAACAGGGTTCCTGAGGAAGCTTTCTTT

j_gene: TRBJ2-7
v_gene: TRBV5-1
abundance: NA
d_gene: TRBD1
CDR3aa: CASSPGTVEQYF
CDR3nt: TGCGCCAGCAGCCCCGGGACAGTAGAGCAGTACTTC

j_gene: TRBJ1-1
v_gene: TRBV7-2
abundance: few
d_gene: TRBD1
CDR3aa: CASSSSASTGGRTEAFF
CDR3nt: TGTGCCAGCAGCTCCAGCGCCTCGACAGGGGGCAGAACTGAAGCTTTCTTT

j_gene: TRBJ2-5
v_gene: TRBV3-1/TRBV3-2
abundance: NA
d_gene: TRBD1
CDR3aa: CASSSTGTAQETQYF
CDR3nt: TGTGCCAGCAGCTCTACCGGGACAGCTCAAGAGACCCAGTACTTC

j_gene: TRBJ2-1
v_gene: TRBV14
abundance: NA
d_gene: NA
CDR3aa: CASSQLRQTRLTYSYNEQFF
CDR3nt: TGTGCCAGCAGCCAACTCAGACAGACTAGACTAACCTACTCCTACAATGAGCAGTTCTTC

j_gene: TRBJ2-7
v_gene: TRBV7-6
abundance: NA
d_gene: NA
CDR3aa: CASSLAGLSEQYF
CDR3nt: TGTGCCAGCAGCTTAGCAGGGTTGAGCGAGCAGTACTTC

j_gene: TRBJ2-7
v_gene: TRBV28
abundance: few
d_gene: NA
CDR3aa: CASSLLSRAYEQYF
CDR3nt: TGTGCCAGCAGTTTATTGAGCAGGGCTTACGAGCAGTACTTC

j_gene: TRBJ1-2
v_gene: TRBV5-6
abundance: NA
d_gene: NA
CDR3aa: CASRSRGALYGYTF
CDR3nt: TGTGCCAGCAGGAGTCGGGGGGCTTTATATGGCTACACCTTC

j_gene: TRBJ1-2
v_gene: TRBV11-1
abundance: NA
d_gene: TRBD1
CDR3aa: CASRPGQGRSGYTF
CDR3nt: TGTGCCAGCAGACCGGGACAGGGAAGGAGCGGCTACACCTTC

j_gene: TRBJ2-5
v_gene: TRBV7-9
abundance: NA
d_gene: NA
CDR3aa: CASSSVGFQETQYF
CDR3nt: TGTGCCAGCAGCTCCGTTGGATTCCAAGAGACCCAGTACTTC

j_gene: TRBJ1-1
v_gene: TRBV6-2/TRBV6-3
abundance: NA
d_gene: NA
CDR3aa: CASSYTGTEAFF
CDR3nt: TGTGCCAGCAGTTACACCGGCACTGAAGCTTTCTTT

j_gene: TRBJ2-6
v_gene: TRBV5-1
abundance: few
d_gene: NA
CDR3aa: CASSRPASGANVLTF
CDR3nt: TGCGCCAGCAGCCGGCCGGCCTCTGGGGCCAACGTCCTGACTTTC

j_gene: TRBJ2-1
v_gene: TRBV20-1
abundance: NA
d_gene: NA
CDR3aa: CSAPLVNEQFF
CDR3nt: TGCAGTGCTCCACTAGTTAATGAGCAGTTCTTC

j_gene: TRBJ2-1
v_gene: TRBV7-9
abundance: once
d_gene: TRBD2
CDR3aa: CASSLSSGKYNEQFF
CDR3nt: TGTGCCAGCAGCTTATCTAGCGGGAAGTACAATGAGCAGTTCTTC

j_gene: TRBJ1-6
v_gene: TRBV11-2
abundance: NA
d_gene: NA
CDR3aa: CASSLRALADSPLHF
CDR3nt: TGTGCCAGCAGCTTAAGGGCCCTAGCTGATTCACCCCTCCACTTT

j_gene: TRBJ1-3
v_gene: TRBV19
abundance: NA
d_gene: NA
CDR3aa: CASANDRFSGNTIYF
CDR3nt: TGTGCCAGTGCAAATGACAGGTTCTCTGGAAACACCATATATTTT

j_gene: TRBJ1-2
v_gene: TRBV4-1
abundance: NA
d_gene: NA
CDR3aa: CASSQAQGNYGYTF
CDR3nt: TGCGCCAGCAGCCAAGCCCAGGGGAACTATGGCTACACCTTC

j_gene: TRBJ1-4
v_gene: TRBV6-5
abundance: few
d_gene: TRBD1
CDR3aa: CASRTGGPTNEKLFF
CDR3nt: TGTGCCAGCAGGACAGGGGGACCAACTAATGAAAAACTGTTTTTT

j_gene: TRBJ1-1
v_gene: TRBV7-8
abundance: NA
d_gene: NA
CDR3aa: CASSLVDRPNTEAFF
CDR3nt: TGTGCCAGCAGCTTAGTTGATCGTCCGAACACTGAAGCTTTCTTT

j_gene: TRBJ1-1
v_gene: TRBV7-9
abundance: NA
d_gene: TRBD1
CDR3aa: CASSVGQENTEAFF
CDR3nt: TGTGCCAGCAGCGTCGGACAGGAGAACACTGAAGCTTTCTTT

j_gene: TRBJ2-6
v_gene: TRBV11-3
abundance: NA
d_gene: NA
CDR3aa: CASSASGAGANVLTF
CDR3nt: TGTGCCAGCAGTGCGTCAGGGGCTGGGGCCAACGTCCTGACTTTC

j_gene: TRBJ2-7
v_gene: TRBV6-5
abundance: NA
d_gene: TRBD2
CDR3aa: CASRTGTSGDYEQYF
CDR3nt: TGTGCCAGCAGGACCGGGACTAGCGGTGACTACGAGCAGTACTTC

j_gene: TRBJ1-4
v_gene: TRBV27
abundance: NA
d_gene: TRBD1
CDR3aa: CASSLFGTGDSTNEKLFF
CDR3nt: TGTGCCAGCAGTTTATTTGGGACAGGGGATTCAACTAATGAAAAACTGTTTTTT

j_gene: TRBJ1-1
v_gene: TRBV19
abundance: once
d_gene: NA
CDR3aa: CASSAGNTEAFF
CDR3nt: TGTGCCAGTAGTGCAGGCAACACTGAAGCTTTCTTT

j_gene: TRBJ1-4
v_gene: TRBV18
abundance: NA
d_gene: NA
CDR3aa: CASSPQEGPLNEKLFF
CDR3nt: TGTGCCAGCTCACCACAAGAGGGGCCCCTCAATGAAAAACTGTTTTTT

j_gene: TRBJ2-7
v_gene: TRBV3-1/TRBV3-2
abundance: NA
d_gene: TRBD2
CDR3aa: CASSQDRLAGGAPYEQYF
CDR3nt: TGTGCCAGCAGCCAAGACCGACTAGCGGGAGGAGCCCCCTACGAGCAGTACTTC

j_gene: TRBJ2-2
v_gene: TRBV7-2
abundance: NA
d_gene: TRBD1
CDR3aa: CASSLTGANTGELFF
CDR3nt: TGTGCCAGCAGCTTAACAGGGGCGAACACCGGGGAGCTGTTTTTT

j_gene: TRBJ1-1
v_gene: TRBV3-1/TRBV3-2
abundance: NA
d_gene: NA
CDR3aa: CASSQAAMNTEAFF
CDR3nt: TGTGCCAGCAGCCAAGCCGCCATGAACACTGAAGCTTTCTTT

j_gene: TRBJ2-1
v_gene: TRBV30
abundance: NA
d_gene: TRBD1
CDR3aa: CAWSVRIKDRGLPHRNEQFF
CDR3nt: TGTGCCTGGAGTGTACGGATTAAGGACAGGGGGCTTCCCCACCGCAATGAGCAGTTCTTC

j_gene: TRBJ1-5
v_gene: TRBV30
abundance: NA
d_gene: NA
CDR3aa: CAWSVKAGGRSQHF
CDR3nt: TGTGCCTGGAGTGTAAAGGCCGGGGGCAGGTCCCAGCATTTT

j_gene: TRBJ2-1
v_gene: TRBV4-1
abundance: NA
d_gene: TRBD2
CDR3aa: CASSLGPAAGGRNEQFF
CDR3nt: TGCGCCAGCAGCCTAGGACCCGCAGCGGGGGGGAGGAATGAGCAGTTCTTC

j_gene: TRBJ1-2
v_gene: TRBV2
abundance: NA
d_gene: NA
CDR3aa: CASSAVSEYYGYTF
CDR3nt: TGTGCCAGCAGCGCCGTGTCAGAATACTATGGCTACACCTTC

j_gene: TRBJ1-4
v_gene: TRBV3-1/TRBV3-2
abundance: NA
d_gene: NA
CDR3aa: CASSQLMPTNEKLFF
CDR3nt: TGTGCCAGCAGCCAGCTGATGCCAACTAATGAAAAACTGTTTTTT

j_gene: TRBJ2-7
v_gene: TRBV7-9
abundance: NA
d_gene: TRBD1
CDR3aa: CASSWTGIYEQYF
CDR3nt: TGTGCCAGCAGCTGGACAGGGATTTACGAGCAGTACTTC

j_gene: TRBJ1-1
v_gene: TRBV6-5
abundance: NA
d_gene: NA
CDR3aa: CASTSRTGTEAFF
CDR3nt: TGTGCCAGCACTTCTAGAACCGGGACTGAAGCTTTCTTT

j_gene: TRBJ1-3
v_gene: TRBV30
abundance: NA
d_gene: TRBD1
CDR3aa: CAWRAGTGSMVYF
CDR3nt: TGTGCCTGGAGGGCGGGGACAGGCTCAATGGTATATTTT

j_gene: TRBJ1-6
v_gene: TRBV6-5
abundance: NA
d_gene: NA
CDR3aa: CASSYRQAGGSPLHF
CDR3nt: TGTGCCAGCAGCTACAGACAGGCCGGGGGTTCACCCCTCCACTTT

j_gene: TRBJ2-7
v_gene: TRBV4-1
abundance: NA
d_gene: TRBD2
CDR3aa: CASSQAIAGTISYEQYF
CDR3nt: TGCGCCAGCAGCCAAGCAATAGCGGGGACTATCTCCTACGAGCAGTACTTC

j_gene: TRBJ1-1
v_gene: TRBV30
abundance: NA
d_gene: NA
CDR3aa: CAWSAVWNTEAFF
CDR3nt: TGTGCCTGGAGCGCCGTGTGGAACACTGAAGCTTTCTTT

j_gene: TRBJ1-2
v_gene: TRBV5-4
abundance: NA
d_gene: NA
CDR3aa: CASSLDPHTDGYTF
CDR3nt: TGTGCCAGCAGCTTGGATCCCCACACGGATGGCTACACCTTC

j_gene: TRBJ1-1
v_gene: TRBV6-5
abundance: NA
d_gene: NA
CDR3aa: CASSRYGTEAFF
CDR3nt: TGTGCCAGCAGCCGTTACGGCACTGAAGCTTTCTTT

j_gene: TRBJ1-6
v_gene: TRBV6-2/TRBV6-3
abundance: NA
d_gene: NA
CDR3aa: CASSLAGASNSPLHF
CDR3nt: TGTGCCAGCAGTCTAGCAGGGGCGAGTAATTCACCCCTCCACTTT

j_gene: TRBJ1-1
v_gene: TRBV6-5
abundance: NA
d_gene: NA
CDR3aa: CASSPYRATGAFF
CDR3nt: TGTGCCAGCAGTCCTTACAGGGCTACGGGAGCTTTCTTT